This entry concerns a single T cell receptor beta chain. What it recognizes is unknown. The CDR3 loop spans 15 amino acids. Germline V gene sequence: CDR1 MNHEY, CDR2 SVGAGI. Trimming removed 6 bases from V and 0 bases from J, with 12 bases in between. Only in-frame clones appear in the TCRdb table, and some are missing; sequencing was by immunoSEQ multiplex PCR. The sample contains around 37,000 clones, around 80% of which appear only once. Busulfan-fludarabine conditioning, marrow transplant, and cyclophosphamide on days +3 and +4 were administered. The data belong to a study of T cells after posttransplantation cyclophosphamide. Study-wide results and limits: TRB clonality was highly associated with recipient CMV seropositivity and reactivation. Later post-transplant blood repertoires were often dominated by donor CD8+ memory clones. TRB overlap between skin or GI tissue T cells and blood was limited.

The sequence was obtained from a female patient in her forties or fifties who received an allogeneic stem cell transplant from a related donor, was CMV-positive, and had no GVHD. Some T cells may be the graft donor's. The chain employs TRBV6-5 and TRBJ1-3, with a possible D match to TRBD1 (5 bases). Here the sequenced sample was CD4+ T cells sorted from blood, taken 1,800 to 2,000 days after a stem cell transplant with posttransplant cyclophosphamide. Written as DNA, the CDR3 is TGTGCCAGCAGCCTACGGGGGAGCTCTGGAAACACCATATATTTT. It codes for CASSLRGSSGNTIYF.